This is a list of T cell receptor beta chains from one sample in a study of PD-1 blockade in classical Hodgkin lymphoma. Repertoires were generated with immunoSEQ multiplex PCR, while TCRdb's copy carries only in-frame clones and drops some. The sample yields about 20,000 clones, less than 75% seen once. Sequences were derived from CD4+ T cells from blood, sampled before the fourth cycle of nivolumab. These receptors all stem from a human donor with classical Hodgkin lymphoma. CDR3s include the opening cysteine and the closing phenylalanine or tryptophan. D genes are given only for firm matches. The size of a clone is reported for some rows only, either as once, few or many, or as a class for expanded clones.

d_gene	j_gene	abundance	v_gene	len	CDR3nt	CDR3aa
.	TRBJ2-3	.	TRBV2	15	TGTGCCAGCAGTCCCAGGACAGCTAACACAGATACGCAGTATTTT	CASSPRTANTDTQYF
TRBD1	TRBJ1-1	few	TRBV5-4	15	TGTGCCAGCAGCCTCGGACAGGGGGCCCACACTGAAGCTTTCTTT	CASSLGQGAHTEAFF
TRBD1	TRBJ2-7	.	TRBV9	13	TGTGCCAGCAGCGAGAGACAGGGGTTATTGCAGTACTTC	CASSERQGLLQYF
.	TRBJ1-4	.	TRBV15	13	TGTGCCACCAGCTACATGCGTGGTGAAAAACTGTTTTTT	CATSYMRGEKLFF
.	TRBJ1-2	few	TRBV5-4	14	TGTGCCAGCAGCTCCCGGACAATTAACTATGGCTACACCTTC	CASSSRTINYGYTF
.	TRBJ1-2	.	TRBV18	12	TGTGCCAGCTCACCAGGGGACTATGGCTACACCTTC	CASSPGDYGYTF
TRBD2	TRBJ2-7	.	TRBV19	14	TGTGCCAGTAGTATTGCGGGGGACTCCTACGAGCAGTACTTC	CASSIAGDSYEQYF
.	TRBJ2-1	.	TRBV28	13	TGTGCCAGCAGTTTATATCCGGACAATGAGCAGTTCTTC	CASSLYPDNEQFF
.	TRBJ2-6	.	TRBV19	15	TGTGCCAGTAGTATAGCAATGACAGGGGCCAACGTCCTGACTTTC	CASSIAMTGANVLTF
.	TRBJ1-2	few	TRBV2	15	TGTGCCAGCAGTGAACGGCAGGGCGGTTTCTATGGCTACACCTTC	CASSERQGGFYGYTF
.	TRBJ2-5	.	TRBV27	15	TGTGCCAGCAGTTTATCATGGCAATACCAAGAGACCCAGTACTTC	CASSLSWQYQETQYF
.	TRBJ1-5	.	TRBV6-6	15	TGTGCCAGCAGTTATGGTCAGGGCTTGTATCAGCCCCAGCATTTT	CASSYGQGLYQPQHF
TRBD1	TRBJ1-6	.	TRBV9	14	TGTGCCAGCAGCTTGGGACAGGGGAATTCACCCCTCCACTTT	CASSLGQGNSPLHF
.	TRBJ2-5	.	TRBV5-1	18	TGCGCCAGCAGCTTGGGTCTTGGCCCCCTAACGCTCCAAGAGACCCAGTACTTC	CASSLGLGPLTLQETQYF
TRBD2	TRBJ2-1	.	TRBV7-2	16	TGTGCCAGCAGCTTGCTAGCGGGGGAAACCTACAATGAGCAGTTCTTC	CASSLLAGETYNEQFF
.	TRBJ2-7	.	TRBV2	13	TGTGCCAGCAGTGAAAGGGGGACCACCGAGCAGTACTTC	CASSERGTTEQYF
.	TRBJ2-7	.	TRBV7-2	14	TGTGCCAGCAGCGCCCGAGCCGACGGTTACGAGCAGTACTTC	CASSARADGYEQYF
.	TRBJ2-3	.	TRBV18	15	TGTGCCAGCTCACCCCTACGGGGGGCAACAGATACGCAGTATTTT	CASSPLRGATDTQYF
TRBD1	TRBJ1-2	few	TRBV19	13	TGTGCCAGTAGTGGACAGGAGAACTATGGCTACACCTTC	CASSGQENYGYTF
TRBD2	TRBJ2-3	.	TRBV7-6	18	TGTGCCAGCAGCCTTGGACTAGCGGGGGCCGGAGGCACAGATACGCAGTATTTT	CASSLGLAGAGGTDTQYF
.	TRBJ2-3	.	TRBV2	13	TGTGCCAGCAGAATTGACTTCACAGATACGCAGTATTTT	CASRIDFTDTQYF
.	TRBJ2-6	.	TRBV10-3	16	TGTGCCATCAGTGAGGGGCCGAGCTCTGGGGCCAACGTCCTGACTTTC	CAISEGPSSGANVLTF
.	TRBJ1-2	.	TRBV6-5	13	TGTGCCAGCAGTTTTGGGGGCTCGTATGGCTACACCTTC	CASSFGGSYGYTF
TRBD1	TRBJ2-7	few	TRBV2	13	TGTGCCAGCAGAGAACTTGACAGGGGCGAGCAGTACTTC	CASRELDRGEQYF
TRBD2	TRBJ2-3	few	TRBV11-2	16	TGTGCCAGCAGCCAGGGAGCGGGAGGGGCCACAGATACGCAGTATTTT	CASSQGAGGATDTQYF
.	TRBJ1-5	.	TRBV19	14	TGTGCCACCACCCGGGGCCGAAGCAATCAGCCCCAGCATTTT	CATTRGRSNQPQHF
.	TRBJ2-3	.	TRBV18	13	TGTGCCAGTACGAGCGGTAGCACAGATACGCAGTATTTT	CASTSGSTDTQYF
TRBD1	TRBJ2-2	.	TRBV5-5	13	TGTGCCAGCAGCTTGAGGGGGCCCGGGGAGCTGTTTTTT	CASSLRGPGELFF
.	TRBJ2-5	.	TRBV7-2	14	TGTGCCAGCAGCCCCAGACCCGGTCGGGAGACCCAGTACTTC	CASSPRPGRETQYF
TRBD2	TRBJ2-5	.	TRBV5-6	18	TGTGCCAGCAGCGCTGACAGTGTCTGGCGGGGGGGGCAAGAGACCCAGTACTTC	CASSADSVWRGGQETQYF
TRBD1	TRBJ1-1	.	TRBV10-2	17	TGCGCCAGCAGTAAGGGGACAGGGGGCCGGGGGAACACTGAAGCTTTCTTT	CASSKGTGGRGNTEAFF
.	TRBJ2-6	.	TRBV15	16	TGTGCCACCAGCAGAGCGGGGTTCAGTGGGGCCAACGTCCTGACTTTC	CATSRAGFSGANVLTF
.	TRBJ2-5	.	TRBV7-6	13	TGTGCCAGCAGCCCCTTGTACCAAGAGACCCAGTACTTC	CASSPLYQETQYF
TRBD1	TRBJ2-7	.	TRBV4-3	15	TGCGCCAGCAGCCCGGACAGGGTGGTACATTACGAGCAGTACTTC	CASSPDRVVHYEQYF
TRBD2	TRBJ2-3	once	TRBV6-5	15	TGTGCCAGCAGCCCCGGGACTAGCGGCACAGATACGCAGTATTTT	CASSPGTSGTDTQYF
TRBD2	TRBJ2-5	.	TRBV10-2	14	TGCGCCAGCCATACTAGCGGGAGGTTGGAGACCCAGTACTTC	CASHTSGRLETQYF
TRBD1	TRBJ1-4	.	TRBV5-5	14	TGTGCCAGCAGCTTGGAGACAGGGGGTGAAAAACTGTTTTTT	CASSLETGGEKLFF
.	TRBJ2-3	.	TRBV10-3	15	TGTGCCATCAGTGCTGAGATCCGAGCCACAGATACGCGGTATTTT	CAISAEIRATDTRYF
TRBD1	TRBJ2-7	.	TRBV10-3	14	TGTGCCATCAGTCCCGGGACAGGGGGCGCCGAGCAGTACTTC	CAISPGTGGAEQYF
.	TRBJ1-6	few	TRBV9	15	TGTGCCAGCAGCGCACGAATAGGGGTGAATTCACCCCTCCACTTT	CASSARIGVNSPLHF
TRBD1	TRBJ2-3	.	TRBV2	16	TGTGCCAGCAGCGCGGGTAGGGACAGATACACAGATACGCAGTATTTT	CASSAGRDRYTDTQYF
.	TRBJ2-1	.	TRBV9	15	TGTGCCAGCAGCGTAGGAATTAGCGACTACAATGAGCAGTTCTTC	CASSVGISDYNEQFF
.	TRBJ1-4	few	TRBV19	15	TGTGCCAGTAGATCTCCAGGTAGATCGAATGAAAAACTGTTTTTT	CASRSPGRSNEKLFF
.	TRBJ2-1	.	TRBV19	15	TGTGCCAGTAGTAAGCGCGGTGGGGTTGACAATGAGCAGTTCTTC	CASSKRGGVDNEQFF
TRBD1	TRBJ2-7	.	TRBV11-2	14	TGTGCCAGCAGCTATCGACAGGGGGCCTACGAGCAGTACTTC	CASSYRQGAYEQYF
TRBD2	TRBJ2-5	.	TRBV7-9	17	TGTGCCAGCAGCTCCTCAGGACTAGCGGGGGGGCAAGAGACCCAGTACTTC	CASSSSGLAGGQETQYF
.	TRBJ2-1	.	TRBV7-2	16	TGTGCCAGCAGCATTAGGGCGACAGTCCCCTACAATGAGCAGTTCTTC	CASSIRATVPYNEQFF
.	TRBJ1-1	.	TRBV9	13	TGTGCCAGCAGCGTAGGGAGGGGCACTGAAGCTTTCTTT	CASSVGRGTEAFF
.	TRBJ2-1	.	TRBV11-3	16	TGTGCCAGCAGCCGCGGGACTTTCGGGGAAGCTAATGAGCAGTTCTTC	CASSRGTFGEANEQFF
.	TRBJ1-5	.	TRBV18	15	TGTGCCAGCTCACCACAGAGGGGAAAGGAGCAGCCCCAGCATTTT	CASSPQRGKEQPQHF
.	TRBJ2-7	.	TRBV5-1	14	TGCGCCAGCAGTGGACAAGGACCTCCCTACGAGCAGTACTTC	CASSGQGPPYEQYF
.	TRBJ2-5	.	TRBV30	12	TGTGCCTGGAGCTCCGGTCGGGAGACCCAGTACTTC	CAWSSGRETQYF